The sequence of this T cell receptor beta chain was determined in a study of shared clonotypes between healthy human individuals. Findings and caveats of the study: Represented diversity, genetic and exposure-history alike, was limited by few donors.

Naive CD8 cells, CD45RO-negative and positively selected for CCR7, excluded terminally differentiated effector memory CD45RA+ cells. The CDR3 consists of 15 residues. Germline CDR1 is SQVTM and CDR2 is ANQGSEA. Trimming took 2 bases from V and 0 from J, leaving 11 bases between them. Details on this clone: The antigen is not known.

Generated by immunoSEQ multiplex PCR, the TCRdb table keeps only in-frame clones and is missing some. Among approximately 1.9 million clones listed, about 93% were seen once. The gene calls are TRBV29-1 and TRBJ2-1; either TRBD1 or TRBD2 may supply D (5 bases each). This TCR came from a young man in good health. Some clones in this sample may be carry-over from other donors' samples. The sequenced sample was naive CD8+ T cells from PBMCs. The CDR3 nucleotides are TGCAGCGTTGAATTCGGGGCCAACTCCTACAATGAGCAGTTCTTC. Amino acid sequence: CSVEFGANSYNEQFF.